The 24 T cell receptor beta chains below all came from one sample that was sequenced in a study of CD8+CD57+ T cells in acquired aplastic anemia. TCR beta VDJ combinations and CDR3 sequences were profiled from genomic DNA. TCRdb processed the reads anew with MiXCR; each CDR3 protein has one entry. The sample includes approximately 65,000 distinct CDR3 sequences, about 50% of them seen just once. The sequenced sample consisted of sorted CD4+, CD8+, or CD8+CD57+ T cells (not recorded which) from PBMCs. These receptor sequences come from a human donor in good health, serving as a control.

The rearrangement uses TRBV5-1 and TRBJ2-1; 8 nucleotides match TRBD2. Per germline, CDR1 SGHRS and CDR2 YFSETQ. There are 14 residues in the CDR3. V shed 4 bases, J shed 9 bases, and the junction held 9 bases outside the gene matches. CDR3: CASSPSRSGTEQFF. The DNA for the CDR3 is TGCGCCAGCAGCCCATCGCGTAGCGGGACTGAGCAGTTCTTC.

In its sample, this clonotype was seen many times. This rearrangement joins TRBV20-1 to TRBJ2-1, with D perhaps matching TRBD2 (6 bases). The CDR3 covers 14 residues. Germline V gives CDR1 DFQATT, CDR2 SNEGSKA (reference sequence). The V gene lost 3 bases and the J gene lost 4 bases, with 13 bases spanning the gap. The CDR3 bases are TGCAGTGCTAGTGACTCCCGGGGGTACAATGAGCAGTTCTTC. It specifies CSASDSRGYNEQFF.

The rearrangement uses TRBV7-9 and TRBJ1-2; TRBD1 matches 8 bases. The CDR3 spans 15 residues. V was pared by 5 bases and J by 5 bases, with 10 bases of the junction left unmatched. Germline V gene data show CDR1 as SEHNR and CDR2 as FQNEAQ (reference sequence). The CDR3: CASSPIGTGGYGYTF. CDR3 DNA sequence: TGTGCCAGCAGCCCAATTGGGACAGGAGGGTATGGCTACACCTTC.

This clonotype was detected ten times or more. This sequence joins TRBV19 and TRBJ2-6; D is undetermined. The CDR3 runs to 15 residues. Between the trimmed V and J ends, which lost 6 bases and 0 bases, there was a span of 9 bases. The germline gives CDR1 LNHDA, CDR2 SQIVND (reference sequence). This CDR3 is CASRRMDSGANVLTF. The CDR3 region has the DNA TGTGCCAGTAGAAGGATGGACTCTGGGGCCAACGTCCTGACTTTC. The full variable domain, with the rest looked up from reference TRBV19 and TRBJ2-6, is DGGITQSPKYLFRKEGQNVTLSCEQNLNHDAMYWYRQDPGQGLRLIYYSQIVNDFQKGDIAEGYSVSREKKESFPLTVTSAQKNPTAFYLCASRRMDSGANVLTFGAGSRLTVL.

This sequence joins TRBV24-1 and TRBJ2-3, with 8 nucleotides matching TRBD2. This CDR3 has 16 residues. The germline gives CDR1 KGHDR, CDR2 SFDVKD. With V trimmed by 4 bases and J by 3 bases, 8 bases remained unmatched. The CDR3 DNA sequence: TGTGCCACCAGTGAAAGACAAGCGGGAGTTACAGATACGCAGTATTTT. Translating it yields CATSERQAGVTDTQYF.

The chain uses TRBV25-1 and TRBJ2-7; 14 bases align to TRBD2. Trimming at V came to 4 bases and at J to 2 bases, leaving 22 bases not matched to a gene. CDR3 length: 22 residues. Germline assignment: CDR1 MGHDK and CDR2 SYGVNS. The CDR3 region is CASSASGTGTRTSGRTPYEQYF. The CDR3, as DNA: TGTGCCAGCAGTGCCTCCGGGACAGGGACTCGGACTAGCGGGAGGACCCCCTACGAGCAGTACTTC.

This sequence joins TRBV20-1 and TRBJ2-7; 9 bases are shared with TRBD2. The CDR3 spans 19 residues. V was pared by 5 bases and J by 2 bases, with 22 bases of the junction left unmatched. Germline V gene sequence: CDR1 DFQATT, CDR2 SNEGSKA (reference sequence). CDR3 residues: CSAVPAGSRGLATTYEQYF. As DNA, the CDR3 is TGCAGTGCTGTCCCAGCCGGGAGTCGTGGACTAGCGACCACCTACGAGCAGTACTTC.

The CDR3 DNA sequence: TGTGCCAGCAGCTTACTGACTTCAGGTGAGCAGTTCTTC. It translates to CASSLLTSGEQFF. The chain links TRBV7-2 to TRBJ2-1; D gene uncertain. Trimming took off 2 bases at V and 9 bases at J, with 11 bases between the two ends. The CDR3 sequence is 13 residues long. The germline V gene encodes CDR1 SGHTA and CDR2 FQGNSA.

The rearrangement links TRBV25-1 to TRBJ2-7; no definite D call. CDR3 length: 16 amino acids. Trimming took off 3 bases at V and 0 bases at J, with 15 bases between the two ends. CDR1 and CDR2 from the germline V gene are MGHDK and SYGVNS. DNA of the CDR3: TGTGCCAGCAGTGAGGTTACGGGCGGTAGCTCCTACGAGCAGTACTTC. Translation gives CASSEVTGGSSYEQYF.

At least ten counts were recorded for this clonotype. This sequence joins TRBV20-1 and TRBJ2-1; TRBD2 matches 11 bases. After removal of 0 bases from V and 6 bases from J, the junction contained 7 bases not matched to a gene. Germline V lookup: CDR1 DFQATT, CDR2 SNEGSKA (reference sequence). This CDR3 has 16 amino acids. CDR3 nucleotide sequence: TGCAGTGCTAGAGATAGCGGGAGGGCCGGGAGCAATGAGCAGTTCTTC. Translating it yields CSARDSGRAGSNEQFF.

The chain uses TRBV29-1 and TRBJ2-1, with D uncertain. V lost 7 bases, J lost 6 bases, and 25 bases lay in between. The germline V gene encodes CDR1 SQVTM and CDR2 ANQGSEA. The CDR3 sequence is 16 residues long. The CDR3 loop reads CSASLSSYATINEQFF. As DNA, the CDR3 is TGCAGCGCCTCCCTGAGCTCCTACGCGACCATCAATGAGCAGTTCTTC.

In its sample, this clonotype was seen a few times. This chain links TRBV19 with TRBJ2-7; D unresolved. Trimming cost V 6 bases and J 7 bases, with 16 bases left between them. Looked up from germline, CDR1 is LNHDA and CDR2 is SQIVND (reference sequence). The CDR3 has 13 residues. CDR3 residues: CASSTGQISEQYF. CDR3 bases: TGTGCCAGTAGCACCGGCCAGATTTCGGAGCAGTACTTC.

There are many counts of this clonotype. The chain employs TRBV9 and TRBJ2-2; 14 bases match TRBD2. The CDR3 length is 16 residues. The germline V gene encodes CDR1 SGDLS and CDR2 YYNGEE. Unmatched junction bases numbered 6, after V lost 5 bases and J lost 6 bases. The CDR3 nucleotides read TGTGCCAGCAGGGCTGGACTAGCGGGAGGCCCCGGGGAGCTGTTTTTT. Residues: CASRAGLAGGPGELFF.

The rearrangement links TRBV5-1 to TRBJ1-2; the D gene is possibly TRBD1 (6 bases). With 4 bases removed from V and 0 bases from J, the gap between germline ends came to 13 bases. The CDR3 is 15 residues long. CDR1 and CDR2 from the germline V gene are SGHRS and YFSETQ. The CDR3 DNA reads TGCGCCAGCAGCCCAAATGAGGGGGCTAACTATGGCTACACCTTC. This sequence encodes CASSPNEGANYGYTF. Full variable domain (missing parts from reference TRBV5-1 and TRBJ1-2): KAGVTQTPRYLIKTRGQQVTLSCSPISGHRSVSWYQQTPGQGLQFLFEYFSETQRNKGNFPGRFSGRQFSNSRSEMNVSTLELGDSALYLCASSPNEGANYGYTFGSGTRLTVV.

The CDR3 region is CATSDWDRGQGYTF. CDR3 DNA sequence: TGTGCCACCAGTGATTGGGACAGGGGGCAAGGCTACACCTTC. The J gene is TRBJ1-2, the V gene TRBV24-1; 12 nucleotides line up with TRBD1. Germline V lookup: CDR1 KGHDR, CDR2 SFDVKD. V dropped 2 bases and J dropped 8; count of bases not matched to a gene: 2. The CDR3 consists of 14 residues.

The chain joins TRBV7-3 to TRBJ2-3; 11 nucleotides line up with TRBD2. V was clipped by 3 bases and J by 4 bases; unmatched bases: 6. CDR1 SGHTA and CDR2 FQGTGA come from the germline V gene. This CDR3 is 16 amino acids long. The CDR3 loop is CASSFSGTSGADTQYF. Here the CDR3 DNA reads TGTGCCAGCAGCTTCTCAGGGACTAGCGGAGCAGATACGCAGTATTTT.

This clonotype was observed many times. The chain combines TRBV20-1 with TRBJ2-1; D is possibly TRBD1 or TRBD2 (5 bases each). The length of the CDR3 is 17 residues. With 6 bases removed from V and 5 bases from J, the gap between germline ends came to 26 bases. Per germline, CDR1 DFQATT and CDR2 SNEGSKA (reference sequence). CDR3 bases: TGCAGTGCCGATGACAGTCGACTATCGGGTCGGAACAATGAGCAGTTCTTC. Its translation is CSADDSRLSGRNNEQFF.

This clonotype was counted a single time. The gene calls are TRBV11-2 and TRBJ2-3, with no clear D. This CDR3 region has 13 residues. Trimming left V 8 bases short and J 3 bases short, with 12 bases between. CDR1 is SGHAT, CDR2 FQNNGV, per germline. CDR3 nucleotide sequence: TGTGCCAGCCAGCGACACGGGACAGATACGCAGTATTTT. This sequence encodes CASQRHGTDTQYF.

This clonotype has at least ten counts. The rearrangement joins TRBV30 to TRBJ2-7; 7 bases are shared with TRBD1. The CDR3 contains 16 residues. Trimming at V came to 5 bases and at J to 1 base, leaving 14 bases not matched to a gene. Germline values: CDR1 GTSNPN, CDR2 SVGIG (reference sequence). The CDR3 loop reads CAWSYQRTGPSYEQYF. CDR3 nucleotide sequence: TGTGCCTGGTCCTACCAACGGACAGGCCCGTCCTACGAGCAGTACTTC.

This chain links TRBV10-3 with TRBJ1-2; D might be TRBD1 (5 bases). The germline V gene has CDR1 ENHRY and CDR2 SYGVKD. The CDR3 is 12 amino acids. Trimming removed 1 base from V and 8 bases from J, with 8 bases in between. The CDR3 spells CAISELGAGYTF. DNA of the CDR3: TGTGCCATCAGTGAGTTAGGGGCCGGCTACACCTTC.

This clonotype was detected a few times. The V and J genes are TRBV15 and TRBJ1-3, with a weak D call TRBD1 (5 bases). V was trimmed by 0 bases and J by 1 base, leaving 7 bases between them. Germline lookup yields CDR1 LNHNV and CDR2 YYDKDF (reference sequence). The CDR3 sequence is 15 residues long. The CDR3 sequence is CATSRDAGSGNTIYF. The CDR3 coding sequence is TGTGCCACCAGCAGAGATGCAGGGTCTGGAAACACCATATATTTT.

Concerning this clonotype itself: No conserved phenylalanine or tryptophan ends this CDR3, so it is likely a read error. The CDR3 spells CASSGVEYNSPLHL. In DNA form, the CDR3 reads TGTGCCAGCAGCGGAGTAGAGTATAATTCACCCCTCCACCTT. V and J are TRBV7-9 and TRBJ1-6; no definite D call. CDR3 length equals 14 residues. V shed 5 bases and J shed 4 bases, with 9 bases lying between them. Per the germline V gene, CDR1 is SEHNR and CDR2 is FQNEAQ (reference sequence).

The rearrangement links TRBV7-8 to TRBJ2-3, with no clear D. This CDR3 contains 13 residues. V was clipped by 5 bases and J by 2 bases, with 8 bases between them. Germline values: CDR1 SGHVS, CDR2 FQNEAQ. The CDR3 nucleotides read TGTGCCAGCAGCGCACTGTACACAGATACGCAGTATTTT. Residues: CASSALYTDTQYF.

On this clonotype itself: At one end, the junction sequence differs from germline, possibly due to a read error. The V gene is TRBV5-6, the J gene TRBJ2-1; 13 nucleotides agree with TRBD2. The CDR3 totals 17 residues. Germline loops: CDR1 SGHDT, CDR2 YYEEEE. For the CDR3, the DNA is TGCGCCAGCAGCTTGACCGGACTAGCGGGAGCCCGCAGTGAGCAGTTCTTC. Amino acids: CASSLTGLAGARSEQFF.